This T cell receptor beta chain was recovered during a study of OX40 agonist ivuxolimab in advanced cancers. Study-wide context: The group had a mean age of around 60 years, ranged from about 20 to 80, and was just under 85% male. The study's findings and limits: Several nonresponders also turned out to have low normalized T-cell clonal expansion. There was clonal expansion of CD4+ and CD8+ blood T cells by week 6 at 0.1 to 3.0 mg/kg.

Sequenced by immunoSEQ multiplex PCR; TCRdb stores in-frame clones only, minus some. The table has some 70,000 clones, around 83% seen once; the top ten hold roughly 1.2%. A note on this clone: Its antigen is as yet unknown.

V lost 2 bases and J lost 5, with 10 bases in between. Germline V gene lookup returns CDR1 SNHLY and CDR2 FYNNEI. The CDR3 is 14 amino acids. The receptor was derived from an adult with an advanced solid tumor such as melanoma, head and neck, liver or kidney cancer. This rearrangement joins TRBV2 to TRBJ2-4, with D possibly called TRBD1 or TRBD2 (6 bases each). Sample: CD4+ or CD8+ T cells sorted from blood, taken in a trial of the OX40 agonist ivuxolimab. In nucleotides, the CDR3 is TGTGCCAGCAGTGAATCGGGGGCTCAAAACATTCAGTACTTC. Translated: CASSESGAQNIQYF.